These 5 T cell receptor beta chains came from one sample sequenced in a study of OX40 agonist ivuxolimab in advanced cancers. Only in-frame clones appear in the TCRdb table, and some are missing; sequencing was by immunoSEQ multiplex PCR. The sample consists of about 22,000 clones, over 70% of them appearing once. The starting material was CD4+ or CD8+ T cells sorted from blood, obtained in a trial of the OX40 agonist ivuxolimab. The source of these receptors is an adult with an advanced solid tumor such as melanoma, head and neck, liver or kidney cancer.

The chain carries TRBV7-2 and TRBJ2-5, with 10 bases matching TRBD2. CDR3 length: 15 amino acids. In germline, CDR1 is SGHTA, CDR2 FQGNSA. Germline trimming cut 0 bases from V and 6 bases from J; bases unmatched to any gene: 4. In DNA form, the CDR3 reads TGTGCCAGCAGCTTAGCGGCTAGCGGGAGTAAGACCCAGTACTTC. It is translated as CASSLAASGSKTQYF.

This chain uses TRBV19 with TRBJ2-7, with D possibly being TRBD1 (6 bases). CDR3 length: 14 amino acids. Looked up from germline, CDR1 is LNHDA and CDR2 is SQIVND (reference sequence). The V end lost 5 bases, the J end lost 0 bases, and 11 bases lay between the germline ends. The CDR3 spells CASSQTGSSYEQYF. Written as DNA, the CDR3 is TGTGCCAGTAGTCAGACAGGTAGCTCCTACGAGCAGTACTTC.

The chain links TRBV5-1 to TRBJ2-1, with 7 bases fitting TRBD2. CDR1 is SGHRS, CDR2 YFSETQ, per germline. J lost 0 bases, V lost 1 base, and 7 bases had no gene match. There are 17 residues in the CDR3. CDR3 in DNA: TGCGCCAGCAGCTTGACCCCCGGGGGGATCTCCTACAATGAGCAGTTCTTC. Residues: CASSLTPGGISYNEQFF.

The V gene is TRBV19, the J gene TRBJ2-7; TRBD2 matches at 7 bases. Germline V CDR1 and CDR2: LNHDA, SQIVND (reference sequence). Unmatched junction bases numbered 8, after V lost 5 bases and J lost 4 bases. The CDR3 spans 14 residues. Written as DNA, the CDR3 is TGTGCCAGTAGTCCCCCGGGACTACATTACGAGCAGTACTTC. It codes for CASSPPGLHYEQYF.

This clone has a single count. Here the CDR3 DNA reads TGTGCCAGCAGCTACAACAGGGTGACTGAAGCTTTCTTT. Amino acid sequence: CASSYNRVTEAFF. This chain joins TRBV5-4 and TRBJ1-1; TRBD1 is a possible D gene (6 bases). CDR3 length equals 13 residues. Trimming pared 3 bases from V and 5 bases from J, leaving 11 bases between. Per germline, CDR1 SGHNT and CDR2 YYREEE (reference sequence).